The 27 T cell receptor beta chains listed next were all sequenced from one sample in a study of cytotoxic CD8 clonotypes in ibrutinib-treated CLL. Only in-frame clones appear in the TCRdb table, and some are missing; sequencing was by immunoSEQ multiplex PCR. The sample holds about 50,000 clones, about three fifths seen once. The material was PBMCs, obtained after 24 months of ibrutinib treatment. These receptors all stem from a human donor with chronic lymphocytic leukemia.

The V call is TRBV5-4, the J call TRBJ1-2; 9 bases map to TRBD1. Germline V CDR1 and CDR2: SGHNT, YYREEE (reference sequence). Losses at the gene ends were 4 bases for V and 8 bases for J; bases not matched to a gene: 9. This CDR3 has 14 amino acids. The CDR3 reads CASSTTGGDRGYTF. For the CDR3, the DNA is TGTGCCAGCAGCACGACAGGGGGGGATCGGGGCTACACCTTC.

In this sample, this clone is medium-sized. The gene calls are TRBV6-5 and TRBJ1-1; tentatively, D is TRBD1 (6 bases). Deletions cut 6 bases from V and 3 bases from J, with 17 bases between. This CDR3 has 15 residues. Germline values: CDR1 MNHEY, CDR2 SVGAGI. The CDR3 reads CASRRTGFSDTEAFF. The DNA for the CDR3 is TGTGCCAGCAGGAGAACAGGGTTTTCGGACACTGAAGCTTTCTTT.

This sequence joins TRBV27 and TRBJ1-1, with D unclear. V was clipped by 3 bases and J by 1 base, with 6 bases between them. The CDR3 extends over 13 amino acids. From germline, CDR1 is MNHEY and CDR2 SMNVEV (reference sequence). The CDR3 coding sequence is TGTGCCAGCAGTTTTAACCCGAACACTGAAGCTTTCTTT. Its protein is CASSFNPNTEAFF.

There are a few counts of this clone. The CDR3 region is CASFGNEQFF. The DNA of the CDR3 is TGTGCCAGCTTTGGGAATGAGCAGTTCTTC. The J gene is TRBJ2-1, the V gene TRBV2; D is unresolved. The CDR3 totals 10 residues. V lost 8 bases, J lost 7 bases, and 6 bases lay in between. Germline V CDR1 and CDR2: SNHLY, FYNNEI. Using reference TRBV2 and TRBJ2-1 for the parts outside the CDR3, the full variable domain is EPEVTQTPSHQVTQMGQEVILRCVPISNHLYFYWYRQILGQKVEFLVSFYNNEISEKSEIFDDQFSVERPDGSNFTLKIRSTKLEDSAMYFCASFGNEQFFGPGTRLTVL.

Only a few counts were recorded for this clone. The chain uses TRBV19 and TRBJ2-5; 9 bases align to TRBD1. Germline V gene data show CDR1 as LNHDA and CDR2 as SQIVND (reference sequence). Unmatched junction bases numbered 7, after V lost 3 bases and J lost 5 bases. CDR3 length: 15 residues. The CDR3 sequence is CASSINRGLEETQYF. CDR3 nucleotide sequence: TGTGCCAGTAGTATCAACAGGGGGCTGGAGGAGACCCAGTACTTC.

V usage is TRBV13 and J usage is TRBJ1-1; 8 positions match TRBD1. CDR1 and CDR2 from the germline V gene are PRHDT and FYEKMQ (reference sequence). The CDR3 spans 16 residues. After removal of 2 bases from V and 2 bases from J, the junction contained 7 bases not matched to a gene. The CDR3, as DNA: TGTGCCAGCAGCTTAAACACAGGGGGAATAAACACTGAAGCTTTCTTT. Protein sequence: CASSLNTGGINTEAFF. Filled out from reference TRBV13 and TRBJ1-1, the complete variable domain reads AAGVIQSPRHLIKEKRETATLKCYPIPRHDTVYWYQQGPGQDPQFLISFYEKMQSDKGSIPDRFSAQQFSDYHSELNMSSLELGDSALYFCASSLNTGGINTEAFFGQGTRLTVV.

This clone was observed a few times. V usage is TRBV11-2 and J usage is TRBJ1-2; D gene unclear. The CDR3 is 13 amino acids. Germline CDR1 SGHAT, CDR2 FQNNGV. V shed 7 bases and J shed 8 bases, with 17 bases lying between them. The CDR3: CASTFGRLLGYTF. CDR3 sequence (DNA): TGTGCCAGCACCTTTGGCCGCCTTCTGGGCTACACCTTC.

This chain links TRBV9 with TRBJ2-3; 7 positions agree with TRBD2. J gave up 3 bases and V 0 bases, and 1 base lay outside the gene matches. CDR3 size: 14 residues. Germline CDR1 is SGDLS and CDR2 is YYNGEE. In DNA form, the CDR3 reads TGTGCCAGCAGCGTAGTGGGGGGGACAGATACGCAGTATTTT. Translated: CASSVVGGTDTQYF.

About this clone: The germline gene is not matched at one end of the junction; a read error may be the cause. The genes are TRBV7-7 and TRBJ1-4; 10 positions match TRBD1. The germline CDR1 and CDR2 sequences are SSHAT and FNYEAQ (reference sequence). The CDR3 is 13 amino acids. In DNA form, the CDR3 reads TGTGCTAGCAGCCCCGGACAGGGGGGAAAACTGTTTTTT. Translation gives CASSPGQGGKLFF. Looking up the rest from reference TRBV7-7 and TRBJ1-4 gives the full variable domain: GAGVSQSPRYKVTKRGQDVTLRCDPISSHATLYWYQQALGQGPEFLTYFNYEAQPDKSGLPSDRFSAERPEGSISTLTIQRTEQRDSAMYRCASSPGQGGKLFFGSGTQLSVL.

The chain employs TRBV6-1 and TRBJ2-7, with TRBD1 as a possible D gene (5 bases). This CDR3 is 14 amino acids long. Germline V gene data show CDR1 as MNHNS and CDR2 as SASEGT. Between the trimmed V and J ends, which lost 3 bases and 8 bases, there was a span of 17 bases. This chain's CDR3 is CASSEAGWVAKQYF. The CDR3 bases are TGTGCCAGCAGTGAGGCAGGGTGGGTCGCCAAGCAGTACTTC.

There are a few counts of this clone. CDR3 nucleotides: TGTGCCAGCAGCTTAGGGGGGCTGGGGAGCAATCAGCCCCAGCATTTT. Its translation is CASSLGGLGSNQPQHF. The rearrangement uses TRBV5-6 and TRBJ1-5, with D possibly matching TRBD1 (6 bases). This CDR3 has 16 residues. From germline, CDR1 is SGHDT and CDR2 YYEEEE. V was clipped by 2 bases and J by 1 base, with 13 bases between them.

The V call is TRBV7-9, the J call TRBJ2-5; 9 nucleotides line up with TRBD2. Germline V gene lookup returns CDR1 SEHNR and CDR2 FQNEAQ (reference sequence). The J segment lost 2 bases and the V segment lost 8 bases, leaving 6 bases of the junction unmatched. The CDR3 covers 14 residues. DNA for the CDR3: TGTGCCAGCCAAGCGGGGGGAAGACAAGAGACCCAGTACTTC. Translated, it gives CASQAGGRQETQYF. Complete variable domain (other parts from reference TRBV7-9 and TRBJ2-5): DTGVSQNPRHKITKRGQNVTFRCDPISEHNRLYWYRQTLGQGPEFLTYFQNEAQLEKSRLLSDRFSAERPKGSFSTLEIQRTEQGDSAMYLCASQAGGRQETQYFGPGTRLLVL.

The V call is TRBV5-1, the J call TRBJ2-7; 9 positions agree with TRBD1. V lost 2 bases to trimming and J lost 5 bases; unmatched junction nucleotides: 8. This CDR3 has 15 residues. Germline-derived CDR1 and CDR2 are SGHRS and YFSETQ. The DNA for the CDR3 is TGCGCCAGCAGCTTTACGTATGGACAGGGGAACGAGCAGTACTTC. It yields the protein CASSFTYGQGNEQYF.

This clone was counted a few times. CDR3 region: CASSFDGGNSPLHF. CDR3 coding DNA: TGCGCCAGCAGCTTTGACGGAGGGAATTCACCCCTCCACTTT. The chain is built from TRBV5-1 and TRBJ1-6; D not resolved. The CDR3 consists of 14 residues. Per germline, CDR1 SGHRS and CDR2 YFSETQ. The ends were cut back, 2 bases at V and 7 bases at J, with 10 bases in the middle.

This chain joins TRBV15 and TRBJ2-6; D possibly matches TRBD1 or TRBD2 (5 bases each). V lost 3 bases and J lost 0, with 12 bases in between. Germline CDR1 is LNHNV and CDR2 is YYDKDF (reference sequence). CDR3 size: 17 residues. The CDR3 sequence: CATSSGTADSGANVLTF. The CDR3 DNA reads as TGTGCCACCAGCAGCGGGACCGCTGACTCTGGGGCCAACGTCCTGACTTTC.

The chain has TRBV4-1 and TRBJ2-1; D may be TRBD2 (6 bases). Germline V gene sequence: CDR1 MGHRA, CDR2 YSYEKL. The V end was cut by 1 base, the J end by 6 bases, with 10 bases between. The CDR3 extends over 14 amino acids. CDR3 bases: TGCGCCAGCAGCCAAGGGGCGGGGTTCAATGAGCAGTTCTTC. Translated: CASSQGAGFNEQFF.

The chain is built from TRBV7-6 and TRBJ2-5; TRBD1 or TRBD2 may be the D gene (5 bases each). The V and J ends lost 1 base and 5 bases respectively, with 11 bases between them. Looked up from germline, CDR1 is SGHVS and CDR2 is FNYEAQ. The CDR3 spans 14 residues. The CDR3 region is CASSLVPGRETQYF. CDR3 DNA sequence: TGTGCCAGCAGCTTAGTTCCGGGGCGGGAGACCCAGTACTTC.

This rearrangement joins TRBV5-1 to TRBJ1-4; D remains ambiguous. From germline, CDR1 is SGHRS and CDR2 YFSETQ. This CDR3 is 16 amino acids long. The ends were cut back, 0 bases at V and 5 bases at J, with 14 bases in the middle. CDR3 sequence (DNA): TGCGCCAGCAGCTTGGCGGGAGGGAGTGCGAATGAAAAACTGTTTTTT. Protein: CASSLAGGSANEKLFF. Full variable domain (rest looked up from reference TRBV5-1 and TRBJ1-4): KAGVTQTPRYLIKTRGQQVTLSCSPISGHRSVSWYQQTPGQGLQFLFEYFSETQRNKGNFPGRFSGRQFSNSRSEMNVSTLELGDSALYLCASSLAGGSANEKLFFGSGTQLSVL.

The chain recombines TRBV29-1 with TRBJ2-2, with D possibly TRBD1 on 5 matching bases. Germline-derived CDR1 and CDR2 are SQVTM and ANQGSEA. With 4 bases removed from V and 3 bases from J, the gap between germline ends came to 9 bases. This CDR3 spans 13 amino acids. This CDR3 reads CSVGKQDTGELFF. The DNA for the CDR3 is TGCAGCGTTGGTAAACAGGACACCGGGGAGCTGTTTTTT.

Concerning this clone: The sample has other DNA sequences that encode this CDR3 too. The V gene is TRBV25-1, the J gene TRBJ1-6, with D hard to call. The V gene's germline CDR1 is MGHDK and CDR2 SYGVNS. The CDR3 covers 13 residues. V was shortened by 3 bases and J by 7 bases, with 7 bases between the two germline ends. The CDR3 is CASSEVGNSPLHF. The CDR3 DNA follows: TGTGCCAGCAGTGAGGTCGGGAATTCACCCCTCCACTTT.

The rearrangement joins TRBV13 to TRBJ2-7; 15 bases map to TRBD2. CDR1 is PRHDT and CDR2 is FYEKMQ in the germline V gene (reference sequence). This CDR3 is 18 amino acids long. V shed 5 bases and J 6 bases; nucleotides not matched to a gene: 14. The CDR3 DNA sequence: TGTGCCAGCAGCCGACCGGGACTAGCGGGGGGTCTCGGAGTCGAGCAGTACTTC. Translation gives CASSRPGLAGGLGVEQYF.

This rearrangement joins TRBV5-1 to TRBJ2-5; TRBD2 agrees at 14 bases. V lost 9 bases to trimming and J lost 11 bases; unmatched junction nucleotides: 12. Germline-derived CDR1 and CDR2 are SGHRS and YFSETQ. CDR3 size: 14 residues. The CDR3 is CATSSGTSGGAQYF. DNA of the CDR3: TGCGCCACGTCCAGCGGGACTAGCGGGGGTGCGCAGTACTTC.

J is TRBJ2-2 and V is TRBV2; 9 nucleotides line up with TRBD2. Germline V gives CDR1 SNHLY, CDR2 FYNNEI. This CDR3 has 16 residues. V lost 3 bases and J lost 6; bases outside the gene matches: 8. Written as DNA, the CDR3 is TGTGCCAGCAGTGACCGGCTAGCGGGGACCGCCGGGGAGCTGTTTTTT. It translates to CASSDRLAGTAGELFF.

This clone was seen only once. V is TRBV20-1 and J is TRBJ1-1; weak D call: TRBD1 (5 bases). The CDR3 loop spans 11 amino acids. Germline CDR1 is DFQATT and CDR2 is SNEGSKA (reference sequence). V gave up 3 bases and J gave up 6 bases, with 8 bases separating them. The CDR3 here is CSARGGAEAFF. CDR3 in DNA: TGCAGTGCTAGGGGGGGAGCTGAAGCTTTCTTT.

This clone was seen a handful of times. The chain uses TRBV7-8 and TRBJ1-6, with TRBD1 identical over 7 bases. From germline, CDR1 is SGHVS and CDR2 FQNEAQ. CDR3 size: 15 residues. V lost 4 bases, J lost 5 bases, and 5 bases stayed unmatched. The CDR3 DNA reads TGTGCCAGCAGCTCAGGGACAGCTAATAATTCACCCCTCCACTTT. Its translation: CASSSGTANNSPLHF.

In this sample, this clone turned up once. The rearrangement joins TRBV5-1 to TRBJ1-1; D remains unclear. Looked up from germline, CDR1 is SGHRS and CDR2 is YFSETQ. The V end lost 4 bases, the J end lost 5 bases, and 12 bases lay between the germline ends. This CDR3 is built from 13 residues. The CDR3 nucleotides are TGCGCCAGCAGCGCCCTATCTGAGACTGAAGCTTTCTTT. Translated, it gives CASSALSETEAFF.

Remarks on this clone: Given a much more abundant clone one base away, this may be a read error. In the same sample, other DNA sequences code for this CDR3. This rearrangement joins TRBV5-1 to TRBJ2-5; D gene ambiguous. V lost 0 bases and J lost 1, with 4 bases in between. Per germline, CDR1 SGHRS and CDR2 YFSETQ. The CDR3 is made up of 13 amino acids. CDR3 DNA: TGCGCCAGCAGCTTGGCCCCCCAAGAGACCCAGTACTTC. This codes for CASSLAPQETQYF.